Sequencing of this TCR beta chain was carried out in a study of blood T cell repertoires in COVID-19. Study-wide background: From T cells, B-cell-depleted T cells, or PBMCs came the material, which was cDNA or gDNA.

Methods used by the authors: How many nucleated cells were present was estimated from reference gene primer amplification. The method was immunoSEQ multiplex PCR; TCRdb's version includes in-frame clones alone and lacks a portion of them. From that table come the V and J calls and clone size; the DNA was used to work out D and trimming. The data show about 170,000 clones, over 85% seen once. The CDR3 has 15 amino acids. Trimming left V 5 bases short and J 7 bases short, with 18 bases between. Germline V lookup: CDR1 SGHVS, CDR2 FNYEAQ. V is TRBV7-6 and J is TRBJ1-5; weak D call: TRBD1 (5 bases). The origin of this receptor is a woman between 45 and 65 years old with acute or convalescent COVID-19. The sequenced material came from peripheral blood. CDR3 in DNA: TGTGCCAGCAGCCCGTTGAATGGGGCCGTACAGCCCCAGCATTTT. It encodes CASSPLNGAVQPQHF.